One sample yielded the 21 T cell receptor beta chains listed below, sequenced in a study of T-cell reconstitution after alpha-beta-depleted transplantation in children. Unique molecular identifiers were incorporated into the prepared TCRbeta library. MiXCR, applied by TCRdb to the PCR reads, yields one record per CDR3 protein. The data contain around 700,000 distinct CDR3 sequences, around 13% of them singletons. Sequencing was performed on PBMCs, taken before TCRalphabeta/CD19-depleted stem cell transplant. The receptors come from a girl aged 2-9 years with congenital amegakaryocytic thrombocytopenia, due to receive a stem cell transplant.

This clonotype was seen only a few times. The chain joins TRBV20-1 to TRBJ2-3; 11 bases line up with TRBD2. Germline lookup yields CDR1 DFQATT and CDR2 SNEGSKA (reference sequence). V shed 6 bases, J shed 2 bases, and the junction held 13 bases outside the gene matches. This CDR3 has 17 residues. CDR3 amino acids: CSATRTSGPPFTDTQYF. The CDR3 DNA sequence: TGCAGTGCGACACGGACTAGCGGGCCACCCTTCACAGATACGCAGTATTTT.

This clonotype was seen repeatedly, ten times or more. V usage is TRBV4-2 and J usage is TRBJ2-3; D gene uncertain. Germline CDR1 is LGHNA and CDR2 is YNFKEQ. The CDR3 loop spans 12 amino acids. The V end was cut by 8 bases, the J end by 0 bases, with 6 bases between. The CDR3 is CASRQSTDTQYF. Here the CDR3 DNA reads TGTGCCAGCCGTCAAAGCACAGATACGCAGTATTTT.

J is TRBJ1-4 and V is TRBV20-1; TRBD1 is a possible D gene (6 bases). V lost 3 bases to trimming and J lost 4 bases, with 9 bases between them. Germline-derived CDR1 and CDR2 are DFQATT and SNEGSKA (reference sequence). CDR3 length: 13 amino acids. DNA for the CDR3: TGCAGTGCTAGGGACAGCCGTAATGAAAAACTGTTTTTT. This encodes CSARDSRNEKLFF.

This clonotype was found many times. The chain recombines TRBV4-1 with TRBJ1-2; weak D call: TRBD1 (5 bases). Germline CDR1 is MGHRA and CDR2 is YSYEKL. Trimming shortened V by 0 bases and J by 2 bases, and 13 bases separated the two germline ends. The CDR3 is 16 amino acids. The CDR3 loop reads CASSQEAGLLNYGYTF. The CDR3 DNA is TGCGCCAGCAGCCAAGAGGCAGGGCTTCTAAACTATGGCTACACCTTC.

This clonotype was picked up many times. V gene TRBV5-1 combines with J gene TRBJ2-1, with D perhaps assigned TRBD1 or TRBD2 (5 bases each). V lost 4 bases and J 6 bases, leaving 14 bases between the germline ends. Germline-derived CDR1 and CDR2 are SGHRS and YFSETQ. The CDR3 has 14 amino acids. The CDR3: CASSPGPSSNEQFF. In DNA form, the CDR3 reads TGCGCCAGCAGCCCGGGACCGTCGAGCAATGAGCAGTTCTTC.

V usage is TRBV7-3 and J usage is TRBJ2-1; a weak D match, TRBD2 (5 bases). CDR1 and CDR2 (germline): SGHTA, FQGTGA. The CDR3 is 14 residues long. Trimming cost V 1 base and J 7 bases, with 11 bases left between them. The DNA of the CDR3 is TGTGCCAGCAGCTTAATACCAGCGGCAAATGAGCAGTTCTTC. Translation: CASSLIPAANEQFF.

The rearrangement uses TRBV20-1 and TRBJ1-3; D is ambiguous. The CDR3 spans 14 residues. V dropped 2 bases and J dropped 0 bases, with 8 bases sitting between them. The germline V gene encodes CDR1 DFQATT and CDR2 SNEGSKA (reference sequence). The CDR3 DNA follows: TGCAGTGCTAGACCCAGCTACTCTGGAAACACCATATATTTT. It is translated as CSARPSYSGNTIYF.

This clonotype was recorded a few times. The chain combines TRBV5-5 with TRBJ2-6, with D unclear. The CDR3 has 17 residues. Germline V gene data show CDR1 as SGHKS and CDR2 as YYEKEE (reference sequence). V shed 1 base and J shed 0 bases, with 11 bases lying between them. The CDR3 DNA follows: TGTGCCAGCAGCTTGTGGGGTACCGACTCTGGGGCCAACGTCCTGACTTTC. This translates into CASSLWGTDSGANVLTF.

This clonotype has ten or more counts. V and J are TRBV20-1 and TRBJ2-1; TRBD2 matches at 8 bases. The CDR3 sequence is 14 residues long. Germline lookup yields CDR1 DFQATT and CDR2 SNEGSKA (reference sequence). J lost 3 bases, V lost 2 bases, and 3 bases had no gene match. The DNA for the CDR3 is TGCAGTGCTAGATCCAGCGGGAGCTACAATGAGCAGTTCTTC. This codes for CSARSSGSYNEQFF.

The chain links TRBV24-1 to TRBJ2-7, with 9 bases identical to TRBD1. The V segment lost 7 bases and the J segment 5 bases; nucleotides outside the gene matches: 5. This CDR3 comprises 13 residues. Germline V gene lookup returns CDR1 KGHDR and CDR2 SFDVKD. The CDR3 reads CATRQGATHEQYF. CDR3 sequence (DNA): TGTGCCACCAGACAGGGGGCCACCCACGAGCAGTACTTC.

The sample holds many counts of this clonotype. The chain couples TRBV5-6 to TRBJ2-1; 8 nucleotides agree with TRBD2. The CDR3 length is 15 residues. J lost 8 bases, V lost 1 base, and 8 bases had no gene match. Germline V gene sequence: CDR1 SGHDT, CDR2 YYEEEE. CDR3 region: CASSLMWTSFHEQFF. CDR3 DNA: TGTGCCAGCAGCTTGATGTGGACTAGCTTTCATGAGCAGTTCTTC.

About this clonotype itself: Given a much more abundant clone one base away, this may be a read error. The V gene is TRBV5-4, the J gene TRBJ2-3, with D possibly being TRBD2 (5 bases). CDR1 is SGHNT, CDR2 YYREEE, per germline (reference sequence). V was clipped by 4 bases and J by 8 bases, with 8 bases between them. The CDR3 totals 11 residues. CDR3 DNA sequence: TGTGCCAGCAGCCATGGACTTACGCAGTATTTT. This codes for CASSHGLTQYF.

J is TRBJ2-7 and V is TRBV20-1; 14 nucleotides align to TRBD2. The germline V gene encodes CDR1 DFQATT and CDR2 SNEGSKA (reference sequence). With V trimmed by 4 bases and J by 5 bases, 10 bases remained unmatched. The CDR3 runs to 16 residues. The CDR3 DNA reads as TGCAGTGCTACCCGAGGGACTAGCGGGAGAGGAAACGAGCAGTACTTC. The encoded protein is CSATRGTSGRGNEQYF.

V and J are TRBV12-3 or TRBV12-4 and TRBJ2-1, with 10 bases fitting TRBD2. Trimming cost V 5 bases and J 5 bases; bases outside gene matches: 9. The CDR3 spans 16 residues. CDR3 nucleotide sequence: TGTGCCAGCAGTCCGCGGCTAGCGGGAGCGGACAATGAGCAGTTCTTC. Encoded protein: CASSPRLAGADNEQFF.

This clonotype has more than one count but fewer than ten. The J gene is TRBJ2-7, the V gene TRBV28; D unresolved. Germline CDR1 MDHEN, CDR2 SYDVKM. The CDR3 loop spans 13 amino acids. V was pared by 11 bases and J by 4 bases, with 18 bases between. In DNA, the CDR3 is TGTGCCGGCGGTGGGGTACTCGTTTACGAGCAGTACTTC. It codes for CAGGGVLVYEQYF.

This clonotype has ten or more counts. The chain links TRBV12-3 or TRBV12-4 to TRBJ2-1, with D perhaps given as TRBD1 or TRBD2 (5 bases each). Trimming took off 6 bases at V and 6 bases at J, with 9 bases between the two ends. The CDR3 is made up of 12 amino acids. The DNA for the CDR3 is TGTGCCAGCAGGGGACCAACCAATGAGCAGTTCTTC. Translating it yields CASRGPTNEQFF.

This sequence joins TRBV6-1 and TRBJ2-3; 8 bases align to TRBD2. There are 15 residues in the CDR3. Germline lookup yields CDR1 MNHNS and CDR2 SASEGT. The J segment lost 4 bases and the V segment lost 8 bases, leaving 11 bases of the junction unmatched. The CDR3 sequence: CASHPPAGEADTQYF. CDR3 coding DNA: TGTGCCAGCCACCCCCCAGCGGGAGAGGCAGATACGCAGTATTTT.

This clonotype was seen only a few times. The chain is built from TRBV10-3 and TRBJ2-1; 8 positions agree with TRBD2. Trimming at V came to 5 bases and at J to 4 bases, leaving 10 bases not matched to a gene. CDR1 ENHRY and CDR2 SYGVKD come from the germline V gene. CDR3 length: 16 amino acids. This CDR3 is CAISTKAGESYNEQFF. In DNA, the CDR3 is TGTGCCATCAGTACCAAAGCGGGAGAGTCTTACAATGAGCAGTTCTTC.

This clonotype was seen ten or more times. The chain has TRBV12-3 or TRBV12-4 and TRBJ2-1, with 11 bases lining up with TRBD1. The CDR3 has 13 residues. V was pared by 5 bases and J by 8 bases, with 2 bases of the junction left unmatched. The CDR3 loop is CASSGQGADEQFF. The CDR3 bases are TGTGCCAGCAGTGGACAGGGGGCGGATGAGCAGTTCTTC.

This clonotype was detected many times. The chain uses TRBV5-1 and TRBJ2-1; no definite D call. The germline V and J ends were trimmed by 2 bases and 1 base, with 19 bases remaining between them. This CDR3 comprises 18 residues. CDR1 is SGHRS, CDR2 YFSETQ, per germline. The CDR3 nucleotides are TGCGCCAGCAGCTTATGGCTACCTGGCCCGTGGTCCTACAATGAGCAGTTCTTC. Protein sequence: CASSLWLPGPWSYNEQFF.

The chain carries TRBV3-1 and TRBJ2-5; D might be TRBD2 (5 bases). This CDR3 has 14 amino acids. V was pared by 1 base and J by 3 bases, with 9 bases between. CDR1 and CDR2 from the germline V gene are LGHDT and YNNKEL (reference sequence). For the CDR3, the DNA is TGTGCCAGCAGCCAAGGGGTAGCGAAAGAGACCCAGTACTTC. Its protein product is CASSQGVAKETQYF.